This record looks at one T cell receptor (beta chain) sequence and its context. No antigen is known for it. These data originate in a study of T cell responses to AZD1222 COVID-19 vaccine. TCRdb's table, derived via immunoSEQ multiplex PCR, lists solely in-frame clones and lacks some. Altogether 100,000 to 150,000 clones are present, 85% to 90% being singletons, with the ten largest covering approximately 27%. Study results and caveats: Females made up more of the donors, who were largely white British, and clonal diversity may have come out too low.

The V and J ends lost 3 bases and 7 bases respectively, with 14 bases between them. The CDR3 extends over 14 amino acids. CDR1 is SGHDT and CDR2 is YYEEEE in the germline V gene. The rearrangement joins TRBV5-6 to TRBJ1-5, with D perhaps matching TRBD1 (6 bases). The sequenced sample was peripheral blood, obtained on day 0 of AZD1222 vaccination. The receptor comes from an adult in good health. The CDR3 spells CASSWGGAGQPQHF. The CDR3, as DNA: TGTGCCAGCAGCTGGGGGGGGGCCGGACAGCCCCAGCATTTT.